This entry features one T cell receptor beta chain sequence. This clonotype has more than one count but fewer than ten. Its antigen is unknown. No base qualities exist here, and no much larger clone lies one base off it. The data are from a study of T cells after yellow fever vaccination (dated by TCRdb to between 2019 and 2020). With respect to the entire study: The SMART-Seq v4 Ultra Low Input RNA kit was used to prepare libraries from fractions with low cell numbers. Blood was drawn at multiple timepoints before and after primary and secondary immunization, with bulk PBMC replicates and cell subsets isolated. Two healthy male donors, one aged 18 to 29 and one aged 30 to 39 years, were included in the cohort. To track T-cell clones before and after primary and booster YFV17D yellow fever vaccination, bulk TCR alpha and beta repertoires were sequenced longitudinally.

Data came from an Illumina NovaSeq 6000. TCR cDNA was synthesized by 5'RACE template switching, which introduced a universal primer site and unique molecular identifiers. cDNA synthesis was primed from both the TCR alpha and TCR beta constant segments. Library amplification used two PCR steps, and the second PCR step added sample barcodes and sequencing adapters. Sequencing of libraries was performed on Illumina HiSeq 2500 (2x100 bp) or NovaSeq (2x150 bp). As for how the authors treated the data: MIGEC was used to demultiplex reads and collapse the reads into UMI consensus sequences, and MiXCR was used for V(D)J alignment. Clonotypes responding to the vaccine were identified with edgeR on replicate PBMC samples, with the criteria of FDR below 0.01 and a log2 fold change above 5 up to day 15. Bulk clonotypes were assigned CD4 or CD8 identity according to which sequenced CD4 or CD8 repertoire held them at higher abundance. TCRdb passed the public sequencing reads through fastp at Q25 and MiXCR, retaining productive beta sequences. One record per CDR3 amino acid sequence lists the most common genes and DNA. The V and J calls were determined by TCRdb, not by the authors. The sample table records some 400,000 distinct CDR3 sequences; roughly 20% of these occur just once. The ten largest clones represent around 17% of the sample.

From a lookup of the germline V gene, CDR1 and CDR2 are SGHRS and YFSETQ. The CDR3 starts with the cysteine, ends with the phenylalanine, and has 14 residues. Just the 42-base CDR3 DNA is kept, in frame starting at base 1. At the junction V is shortened by 7 bases and J by 1 base, with 13 bases in between. What the authors observed across the whole study: Only a couple of donors were included in the study, so the extent to which the findings can be generalized is limited. FACS-sorted repertoires could contain abundant contaminating clonotypes from the bulk population, so computational filtering was required. After the booster, most of the clones that had expanded following primary vaccination were detected again (almost 98% of CD4 and 80% to 90% of CD8), which suggests that memory was broadly maintained. The secondary T-cell response was found to be weaker but faster than the primary response, with a peak reached on day 5 rather than on day 15. A small share of clonotypes was detected in both CD4 and CD8 compartments, with the overlap likely arising from convergent recombination.

Reading the label with the study, this specimen's treatment or condition is: live attenuated yellow fever vaccine strain. At each blood-draw timepoint, two biological replicates of bulk PBMCs were obtained. PBMCs were isolated from peripheral blood using a standard Ficoll-Paque protocol. RNA was extracted with TriZol from bulk PBMCs, CD4 and CD8 fractions, and dextramer-positive and dextramer-negative fractions. The sequence was collected from a man between 18 and 29 years old who received the YFV17D yellow fever vaccine. The sequenced sample was PBMCs, obtained before the yellow fever booster vaccination. The rearranged segments are TRBV5-1 and TRBJ2-3; the D gene identity is not certain. The CDR3 in this case is CASAPILGTDTQYF. Read as DNA, the sequence is TGCGCCAGCGCCCCGATACTTGGCACAGATACGCAGTATTTT.